Below, 30 T cell receptor beta chains from the same sample are listed, as sequenced in a study of T cells of healthy individuals. In TCRdb, the 5' RACE reads were re-called with MiXCR into one record per CDR3 protein. This table has tens of thousands of distinct CDR3 sequences, approximately 14% appearing once. The receptor set was obtained from a human donor in good health.

In this sample, this clonotype turned up a few times. This sequence joins TRBV5-8 and TRBJ2-7, with 11 nucleotides matching TRBD2. Germline V gene data show CDR1 as SGHTS and CDR2 as YDEGEE. Trimming removed 5 bases from V and 4 bases from J; junction bases left unmatched: 8. The CDR3 loop spans 15 amino acids. The CDR3 loop is CASSETSGSWYEQYF. In DNA form, the CDR3 reads TGTGCCAGCAGTGAAACTAGCGGGAGTTGGTACGAGCAGTACTTC.

This clonotype was observed a handful of times. The chain has TRBV27 and TRBJ2-5; 11 bases map to TRBD1. Germline values: CDR1 MNHEY, CDR2 SMNVEV (reference sequence). The V gene end was trimmed by 6 bases and the J gene end by 4 bases; junction bases not matched to a gene: 7. The CDR3 runs 15 residues. DNA of the CDR3: TGTGCCAGCAGCGGACAGGGGGCAGTAGGAGAGACCCAGTACTTC. It specifies CASSGQGAVGETQYF.

This clonotype was observed a handful of times. The chain links TRBV24-1 to TRBJ1-4, with a weak D call TRBD1 (6 bases). Germline CDR1 KGHDR, CDR2 SFDVKD. Trimming removed 3 bases at V and 4 bases at J, with 8 bases between. The CDR3 contains 14 residues. The CDR3 DNA sequence: TGTGCCACCAGTGATGGAGGGGGTAATGAAAAACTGTTTTTT. Amino acid sequence: CATSDGGGNEKLFF.

This clonotype was detected only a few times. This chain links TRBV6-1 with TRBJ1-6, with D possibly being TRBD1 (5 bases). Trimming pared 6 bases from V and 7 bases from J, leaving 16 bases between. Germline V gene sequence: CDR1 MNHNS, CDR2 SASEGT. CDR3 length equals 15 residues. CDR3 nucleotides: TGTGCCAGCAGGCCAGGGACCGCCGAAAATTCACCCCTCCACTTT. This codes for CASRPGTAENSPLHF.

The chain joins TRBV20-1 to TRBJ2-2; 11 nucleotides line up with TRBD2. The trim removed 0 bases at V and 1 base at J, leaving 7 bases unmatched. This CDR3 is built from 18 residues. Germline assignment: CDR1 DFQATT and CDR2 SNEGSKA (reference sequence). CDR3 DNA sequence: TGCAGTGCTAGAGATCGGAGGACTAGCGGGTTGAACACCGGGGAGCTGTTTTTT. It specifies CSARDRRTSGLNTGELFF.

The rearrangement uses TRBV29-1 and TRBJ2-5; possible D gene TRBD2, 6 bases. The CDR3 extends over 11 amino acids. Trimming removed 6 bases from V and 6 bases from J, with 11 bases in between. Germline CDR1 SQVTM, CDR2 ANQGSEA. The chain's CDR3 is CSVGGGKTQYF. The CDR3, as DNA: TGCAGCGTGGGGGGTGGTAAGACCCAGTACTTC.

The chain uses TRBV11-1 and TRBJ2-7; D might be TRBD2 (5 bases). The CDR3 extends over 12 amino acids. Trimming pared 7 bases from V and 3 bases from J, leaving 10 bases between. Germline V gene data show CDR1 as SGHAT and CDR2 as FQDESV (reference sequence). The CDR3 reads CASTQAGYEQYF. The CDR3 bases are TGTGCCAGCACCCAGGCGGGCTACGAGCAGTACTTC.

Only a few counts were recorded for this clonotype. V gene TRBV29-1 combines with J gene TRBJ1-1; no clear D. V lost 5 bases to trimming and J lost 6 bases, with 10 bases between them. The CDR3 contains 11 residues. CDR1 is SQVTM and CDR2 is ANQGSEA in the germline V gene. The CDR3: CSVQSGPEAFF. CDR3 bases: TGCAGCGTTCAAAGTGGACCTGAAGCTTTCTTT.

This clonotype was found many times. The genes are TRBV12-5 and TRBJ2-7, with D tentatively TRBD1 (6 bases). The V and J ends lost 0 bases and 3 bases respectively, with 9 bases between them. The CDR3 totals 14 residues. Germline V gene data show CDR1 as LGHNT and CDR2 as FRNRAP. CDR3 protein: CASGLVLGGYEQYF. The CDR3 nucleotides read TGTGCTAGTGGTTTGGTACTAGGGGGCTACGAGCAGTACTTC.

This clonotype has at least ten counts. The chain joins TRBV13 to TRBJ1-1; D is unclear. This CDR3 is 14 amino acids long. The V and J ends lost 2 bases and 1 base respectively, with 8 bases between them. Germline-derived CDR1 and CDR2 are PRHDT and FYEKMQ (reference sequence). The CDR3 here is CASSLPLGNTEAFF. Here the CDR3 DNA reads TGTGCCAGCAGCTTACCTCTGGGGAACACTGAAGCTTTCTTT.

This chain connects TRBV4-1 to TRBJ1-2; tentative D call: TRBD1 (6 bases). Trimming removed 7 bases from V and 6 bases from J, with 18 bases in between. CDR3 length: 14 residues. CDR1 MGHRA and CDR2 YSYEKL come from the germline V gene. The CDR3 nucleotides are TGCGCCAGCACCTCGACGGGGGCTGCTGATGGCTACACCTTC. Protein product: CASTSTGAADGYTF.

The rearrangement joins TRBV11-1 to TRBJ1-1; no firm D call. CDR1 and CDR2 from the germline V gene are SGHAT and FQDESV (reference sequence). The CDR3 totals 13 residues. V lost 2 bases and J lost 1, with 5 bases in between. The CDR3 nucleotides are TGTGCCAGCAGCTTAAACGCGAACACTGAAGCTTTCTTT. This sequence encodes CASSLNANTEAFF.

This clonotype has at least ten counts. The V call is TRBV25-1, the J call TRBJ1-4, with D unresolved. Germline loops: CDR1 MGHDK, CDR2 SYGVNS. The V and J ends lost 3 bases and 8 bases respectively, with 13 bases between them. CDR3 length: 14 amino acids. The CDR3 DNA is TGTGCCAGCAGTGATCGGGCCCAAGAGGAAAAACTGTTTTTT. This encodes CASSDRAQEEKLFF.

This chain connects TRBV24-1 to TRBJ2-2; D remains unclear. V lost 3 bases and J 1 base, leaving 5 bases between the germline ends. Germline V gives CDR1 KGHDR, CDR2 SFDVKD. There are 14 residues in the CDR3. The CDR3 region has the DNA TGTGCCACCAGTGATCATAGGAACACCGGGGAGCTGTTTTTT. Amino acid sequence: CATSDHRNTGELFF.

This clonotype was counted once. The chain couples TRBV7-9 to TRBJ2-7; D remains unclear. Germline V gene sequence: CDR1 SEHNR, CDR2 FQNEAQ (reference sequence). This CDR3 is 12 amino acids long. V dropped 5 bases and J dropped 3 bases, with 8 bases sitting between them. For the CDR3, the DNA is TGTGCCAGCAGCAAACCCGGCTACGAGCAGTACTTC. Amino acids: CASSKPGYEQYF.

As to this clonotype: At one end the junction does not follow the germline gene, possibly because of a read error. The rearrangement uses TRBV4-2 and TRBJ2-3; 10 bases line up with TRBD1. The germline V gene encodes CDR1 LGHNA and CDR2 YNFKEQ. This CDR3 region has 15 residues. This CDR3 is CASSRGQGMGDTQYF. The CDR3 coding sequence is TGCGCCAGCAGCCGGGGACAGGGGATGGGAGATACGCAGTATTTT.

The chain couples TRBV30 to TRBJ1-2; 7 bases align to TRBD1. V was pared by 6 bases and J by 7 bases, with 11 bases of the junction left unmatched. The CDR3 consists of 13 residues. Germline V gives CDR1 GTSNPN, CDR2 SVGIG (reference sequence). The CDR3 loop reads CACQGTAAPGYTF. The CDR3 DNA reads as TGTGCCTGCCAGGGGACAGCGGCTCCTGGCTACACCTTC.

The chain combines TRBV5-4 with TRBJ2-4; D is undetermined. The CDR3 is 13 residues long. Germline CDR1 is SGHNT and CDR2 is YYREEE (reference sequence). V gave up 4 bases and J gave up 6 bases, with 11 bases separating them. The CDR3 region has the DNA TGTGCCAGCAGCCCGAGGCCAGCAAACATTCAGTACTTC. Protein: CASSPRPANIQYF.

The DNA for the CDR3 is TGCAGTGCTCCCTCGACTAGCGGGAGGCTCGATGAGCAGTTCTTC. Its translation is CSAPSTSGRLDEQFF. The chain recombines TRBV20-1 with TRBJ2-1, with 13 bases fitting TRBD2. The CDR3 contains 15 residues. Germline assignment: CDR1 DFQATT and CDR2 SNEGSKA (reference sequence). V lost 5 bases and J lost 8; bases outside the gene matches: 9.

This clonotype was detected only once. This chain joins TRBV12-5 and TRBJ2-6, with unresolved D. Per germline, CDR1 LGHNT and CDR2 FRNRAP. There are 17 residues in the CDR3. Deletions cut 2 bases from V and 4 bases from J, with 15 bases between. The CDR3 region has the DNA TGTGCTAGTGGTTTGCGAGGTAATCCTGCCGGGGCCAACGTCCTGACTTTC. Protein: CASGLRGNPAGANVLTF.

This clonotype appeared many times. The chain is built from TRBV10-3 and TRBJ1-1, with 9 bases identical to TRBD1. The CDR3 sequence is 15 residues long. Germline CDR1 is ENHRY and CDR2 is SYGVKD. The V segment lost 11 bases and the J segment 1 base; nucleotides outside the gene matches: 11. The chain's CDR3 is CAALPGQGPNTEAFF. CDR3 nucleotide sequence: TGTGCCGCCCTCCCGGGACAGGGACCGAACACTGAAGCTTTCTTT.

This clonotype has a count of ten or more. The rearrangement joins TRBV6-5 to TRBJ1-6; unclear D gene. V was pared by 6 bases and J by 9 bases, with 12 bases between. The CDR3 extends over 13 amino acids. The germline V gene encodes CDR1 MNHEY and CDR2 SVGAGI. CDR3: CASSGEIGSPLHF. The DNA for the CDR3 is TGTGCCAGCAGCGGGGAGATTGGTTCACCCCTCCACTTT.

This clonotype was seen more than once but under ten times. The V call is TRBV9, the J call TRBJ2-7; D might be TRBD1 (6 bases). Germline V CDR1 and CDR2: SGDLS, YYNGEE. The V end was cut by 4 bases, the J end by 4 bases, with 18 bases between. The CDR3 extends over 15 amino acids. The chain's CDR3 is CASSPGAGEFYEQYF. The CDR3 DNA follows: TGTGCCAGCAGCCCCGGGGCAGGGGAATTTTACGAGCAGTACTTC.

The genes are TRBV6-4 and TRBJ1-3; D gene unclear. The CDR3 consists of 16 residues. Deletions cut 3 bases from V and 1 base from J, with 13 bases between. Per the germline V gene, CDR1 is MRHNA and CDR2 is SNTAGT. The DNA for the CDR3 is TGTGCCAGCAGTGAAGTTCCGGGATTTTCTGGAAACACCATATATTTT. It yields the protein CASSEVPGFSGNTIYF.

This clonotype was observed a few times. The chain joins TRBV5-1 to TRBJ2-7; D is unresolved. The germline V and J ends were trimmed by 0 bases and 7 bases, with 11 bases remaining between them. The CDR3 contains 13 residues. Germline-derived CDR1 and CDR2 are SGHRS and YFSETQ. CDR3 DNA sequence: TGCGCCAGCAGCTTGGATATTCGGCGGGAGCAGTACTTC. Translation: CASSLDIRREQYF.

This clonotype was seen repeatedly, ten times or more. The chain has TRBV25-1 and TRBJ1-2; TRBD1 matches 7 bases. The CDR3 is made up of 16 amino acids. The V segment lost 4 bases and the J segment 0 bases; nucleotides outside the gene matches: 8. Germline CDR1 MGHDK, CDR2 SYGVNS. The CDR3 is CASSGVDRASNYGYTF. CDR3 sequence (DNA): TGTGCCAGCAGTGGGGTAGACAGGGCCTCTAACTATGGCTACACCTTC.

This clonotype was observed a handful of times. V is TRBV3-1 and J is TRBJ1-2; D may be TRBD1 (6 bases). CDR1 and CDR2 from the germline V gene are LGHDT and YNNKEL (reference sequence). The V and J ends lost 4 bases and 7 bases respectively, with 13 bases between them. The CDR3 sequence is 13 residues long. DNA of the CDR3: TGTGCCAGCAGCCTCGGGGGCGGGAGTGGCTACACCTTC. It yields the protein CASSLGGGSGYTF.

The V call is TRBV5-5, the J call TRBJ2-7; TRBD2 aligns across 10 bases. CDR3 length: 16 residues. Unmatched junction bases numbered 7, after V lost 1 base and J lost 3 bases. The germline CDR1 and CDR2 sequences are SGHKS and YYEKEE (reference sequence). The CDR3 is CASSLNPGLADYEQYF. DNA for the CDR3: TGTGCCAGCAGCTTGAATCCCGGACTAGCGGACTACGAGCAGTACTTC.

The chain employs TRBV18 and TRBJ1-2; D remains ambiguous. The V gene's germline CDR1 is KGHSH and CDR2 LQKENI. This CDR3 spans 15 amino acids. Trimming removed 6 bases at V and 3 bases at J, with 17 bases between. CDR3 sequence reads: CASSLTSRADYGYTF. Written as DNA, the CDR3 is TGTGCCAGCTCCCTTACAAGTCGGGCGGACTATGGCTACACCTTC.

This clonotype was detected a few times. The V and J genes are TRBV6-5 and TRBJ2-2, with no clear D. Trimming removed 4 bases at V and 6 bases at J, with 3 bases between. The CDR3 runs 11 residues. Germline V lookup: CDR1 MNHEY, CDR2 SVGAGI. The DNA of the CDR3 is TGTGCCAGCAGTTTTGCCGGGGAGCTGTTTTTT. Translated: CASSFAGELFF.